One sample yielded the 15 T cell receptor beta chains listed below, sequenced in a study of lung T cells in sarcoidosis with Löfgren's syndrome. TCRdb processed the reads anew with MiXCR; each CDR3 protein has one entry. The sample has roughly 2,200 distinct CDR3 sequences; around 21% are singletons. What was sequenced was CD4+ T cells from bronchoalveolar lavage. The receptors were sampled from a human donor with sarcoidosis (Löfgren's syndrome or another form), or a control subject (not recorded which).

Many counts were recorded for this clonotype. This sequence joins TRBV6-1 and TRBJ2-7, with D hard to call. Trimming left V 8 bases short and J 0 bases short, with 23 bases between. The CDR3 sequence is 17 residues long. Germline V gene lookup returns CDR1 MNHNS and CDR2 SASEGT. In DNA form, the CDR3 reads TGTGCCAGCTCATTCCCAAATCCCGGAGATAGCTCCTACGAGCAGTACTTC. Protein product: CASSFPNPGDSSYEQYF.

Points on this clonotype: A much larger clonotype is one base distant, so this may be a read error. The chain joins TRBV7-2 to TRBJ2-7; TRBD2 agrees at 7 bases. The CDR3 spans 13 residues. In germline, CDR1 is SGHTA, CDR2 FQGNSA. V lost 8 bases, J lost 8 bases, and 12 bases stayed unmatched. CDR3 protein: CASGPGLVQKQYF. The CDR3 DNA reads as TGTGCCAGCGGCCCTGGACTAGTGCAAAAGCAGTACTTC.

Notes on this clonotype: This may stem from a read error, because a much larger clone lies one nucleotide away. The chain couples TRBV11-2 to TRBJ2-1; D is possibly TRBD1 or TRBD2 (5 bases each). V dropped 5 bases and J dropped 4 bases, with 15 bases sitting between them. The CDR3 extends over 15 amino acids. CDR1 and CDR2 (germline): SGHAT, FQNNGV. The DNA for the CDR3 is TGTGCCAGCAGCCGATCCGGGACCACTTACAATGAGCAGTTCTTC. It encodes CASSRSGTTYNEQFF.

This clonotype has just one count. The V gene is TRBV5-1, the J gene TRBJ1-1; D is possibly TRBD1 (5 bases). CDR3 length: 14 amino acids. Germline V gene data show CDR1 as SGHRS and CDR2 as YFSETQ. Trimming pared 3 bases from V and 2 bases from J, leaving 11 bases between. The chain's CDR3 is CASSSRQINTEAFF. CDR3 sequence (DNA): TGCGCCAGCAGCTCCAGACAGATAAACACTGAAGCTTTCTTT.

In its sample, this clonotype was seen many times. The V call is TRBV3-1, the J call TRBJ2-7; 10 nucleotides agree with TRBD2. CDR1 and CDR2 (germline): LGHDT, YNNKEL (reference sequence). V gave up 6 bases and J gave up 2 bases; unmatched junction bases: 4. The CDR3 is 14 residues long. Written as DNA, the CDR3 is TGTGCCAGCAGACTCAGCGGGAGGGCCTACGAGCAGTACTTC. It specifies CASRLSGRAYEQYF.

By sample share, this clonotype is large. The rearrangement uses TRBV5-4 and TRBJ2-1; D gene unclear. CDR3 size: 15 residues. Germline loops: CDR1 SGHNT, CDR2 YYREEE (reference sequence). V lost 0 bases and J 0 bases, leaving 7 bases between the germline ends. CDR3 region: CASSLDLSSYNEQFF. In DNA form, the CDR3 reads TGTGCCAGCAGCTTGGACTTGAGCTCCTACAATGAGCAGTTCTTC.

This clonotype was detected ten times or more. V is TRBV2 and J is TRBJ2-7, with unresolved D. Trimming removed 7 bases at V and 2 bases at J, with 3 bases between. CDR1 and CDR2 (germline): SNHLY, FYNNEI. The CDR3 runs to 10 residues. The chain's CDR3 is CASKTYEQYF. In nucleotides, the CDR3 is TGTGCCAGCAAGACCTACGAGCAGTACTTC. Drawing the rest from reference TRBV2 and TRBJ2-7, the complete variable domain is EPEVTQTPSHQVTQMGQEVILRCVPISNHLYFYWYRQILGQKVEFLVSFYNNEISEKSEIFDDQFSVERPDGSNFTLKIRSTKLEDSAMYFCASKTYEQYFGPGTRLTVT.

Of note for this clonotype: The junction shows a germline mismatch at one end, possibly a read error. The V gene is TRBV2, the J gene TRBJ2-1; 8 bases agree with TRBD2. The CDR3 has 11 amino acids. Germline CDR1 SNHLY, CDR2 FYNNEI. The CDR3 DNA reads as TGCGCCAGCAATCTAGCGGGTTCGAAGTACTTC. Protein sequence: CASNLAGSKYF.

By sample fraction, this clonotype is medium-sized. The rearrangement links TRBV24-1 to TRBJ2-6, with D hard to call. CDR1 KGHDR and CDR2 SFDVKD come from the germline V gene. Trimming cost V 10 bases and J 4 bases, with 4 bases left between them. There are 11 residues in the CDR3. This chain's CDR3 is CATGGANVLTF. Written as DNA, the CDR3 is TGTGCCACTGGAGGGGCCAACGTCCTGACTTTC.

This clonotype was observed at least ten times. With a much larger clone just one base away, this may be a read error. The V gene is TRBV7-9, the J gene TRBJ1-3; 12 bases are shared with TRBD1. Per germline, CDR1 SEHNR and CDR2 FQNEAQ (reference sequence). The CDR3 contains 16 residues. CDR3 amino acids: CASSPGTGGGGNAIYF. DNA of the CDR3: TGTGCCAGCAGCCCCGGGACAGGGGGCGGTGGAAACGCCATATATTTT.

The CDR3 loop is CASSLTRSAQYF. The CDR3 coding sequence is TGTGCCAGCAGCTTGACCCGGAGTGCGCAGTATTTT. The V and J genes are TRBV7-2 and TRBJ2-3; D unresolved. CDR1 and CDR2 from the germline V gene are SGHTA and FQGNSA. The CDR3 has 12 residues. Trimming shortened V by 3 bases and J by 10 bases, and 11 bases separated the two germline ends. Combining the CDR3 with reference TRBV7-2 and TRBJ2-3 gives the whole variable domain GAGVSQSPSNKVTEKGKDVELRCDPISGHTALYWYRQSLGQGLEFLIYFQGNSAPDKSGLPSDRFSAERTGGSVSTLTIQRTQQEDSAVYLCASSLTRSAQYFGPGTRLTVL.

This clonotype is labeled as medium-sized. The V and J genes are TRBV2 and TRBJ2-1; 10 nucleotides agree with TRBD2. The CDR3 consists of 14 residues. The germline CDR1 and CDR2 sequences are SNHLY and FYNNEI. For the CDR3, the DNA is TGTGTCGGCCACGGACTAGCGGACTACAATGAGCAGTTCTTC. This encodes CVGHGLADYNEQFF. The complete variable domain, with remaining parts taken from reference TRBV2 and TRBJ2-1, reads EPEVTQTPSHQVTQMGQEVILRCVPISNHLYFYWYRQILGQKVEFLVSFYNNEISEKSEIFDDQFSVERPDGSNFTLKIRSTKLEDSAMYFCVGHGLADYNEQFFGPGTRLTVL.

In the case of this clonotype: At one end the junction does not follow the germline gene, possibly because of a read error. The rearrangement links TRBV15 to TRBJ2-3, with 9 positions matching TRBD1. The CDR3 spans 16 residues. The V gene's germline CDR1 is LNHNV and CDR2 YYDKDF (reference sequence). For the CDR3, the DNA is TGTGCCACCAGCAGAGCGGGGACAGGGCTTACAGATACGCGGTATTTT. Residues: CATSRAGTGLTDTRYF.

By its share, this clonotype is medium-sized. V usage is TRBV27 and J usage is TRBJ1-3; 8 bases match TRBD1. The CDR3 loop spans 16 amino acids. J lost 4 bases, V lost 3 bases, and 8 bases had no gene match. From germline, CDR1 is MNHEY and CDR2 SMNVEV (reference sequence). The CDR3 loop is CASSFSGTGAGNTIYF. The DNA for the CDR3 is TGTGCCAGCAGTTTTTCCGGGACAGGCGCCGGAAACACCATATATTTT.

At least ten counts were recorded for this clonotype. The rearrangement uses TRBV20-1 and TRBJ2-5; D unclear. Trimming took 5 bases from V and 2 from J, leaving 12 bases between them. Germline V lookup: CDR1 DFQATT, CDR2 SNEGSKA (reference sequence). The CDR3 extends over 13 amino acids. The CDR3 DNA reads TGCAGTGCTCAGGCCGCAGGTCAAGAGACCCAGTACTTC. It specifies CSAQAAGQETQYF.